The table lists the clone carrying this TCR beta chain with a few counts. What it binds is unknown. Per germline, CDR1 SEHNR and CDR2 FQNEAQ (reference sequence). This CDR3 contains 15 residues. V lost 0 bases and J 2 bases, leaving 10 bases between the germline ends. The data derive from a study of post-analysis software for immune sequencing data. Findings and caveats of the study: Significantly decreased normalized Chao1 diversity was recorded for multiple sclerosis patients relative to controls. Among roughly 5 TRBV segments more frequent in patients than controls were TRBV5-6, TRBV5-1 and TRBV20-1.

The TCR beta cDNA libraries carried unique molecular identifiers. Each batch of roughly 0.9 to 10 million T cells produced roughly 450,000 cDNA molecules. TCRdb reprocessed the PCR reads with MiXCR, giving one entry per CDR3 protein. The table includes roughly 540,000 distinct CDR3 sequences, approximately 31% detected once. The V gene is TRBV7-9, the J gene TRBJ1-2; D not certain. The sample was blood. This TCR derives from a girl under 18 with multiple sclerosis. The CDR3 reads CASSLAGRTNYGYTF. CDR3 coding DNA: TGTGCCAGCAGCTTAGCCGGGAGAACGAACTATGGCTACACCTTC. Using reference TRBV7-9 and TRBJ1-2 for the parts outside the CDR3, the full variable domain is DTGVSQNPRHKITKRGQNVTFRCDPISEHNRLYWYRQTLGQGPEFLTYFQNEAQLEKSRLLSDRFSAERPKGSFSTLEIQRTEQGDSAMYLCASSLAGRTNYGYTFGSGTRLTVV.